Sequencing of this TCR beta chain was carried out in a study of cytomegalovirus exposure and HLA in healthy donors. PCR amplification relied on 60 Vbeta primers (plus 13 Jbeta primers). Produced via immunoSEQ multiplex PCR; TCRdb's table is partial and in-frame only. The sample consists of roughly 110,000 clones, more than 65% of them appearing once. Germline V CDR1 and CDR2: MGHRA, YSYEKL. CDR3 size: 15 residues. V lost 4 bases and J lost 4; bases outside the gene matches: 6. Sequenced input: PBMCs. The chain recombines TRBV4-1 with TRBJ1-3, with TRBD1 identical over 8 bases. This receptor was taken from a boy aged 5-17 years in good health and CMV-seronegative. The CDR3 loop is CASSRLDRVGNTIYF. DNA for the CDR3: TGCGCCAGCAGCCGCTTGGACAGGGTCGGAAACACCATATATTTT.